Included here is one TCR beta chain sequence, with context. The antigen is unknown. The data were taken from a study of T cells expressing NK-cell markers. Study-level information: CD3+CD56+NKG2C+, CD3+CD56+NKG2C- and CD3+CD56-NKG2C+ T cells, once sorted, supplied the TCR beta repertoires. Of eight sequenced donors, seven were HCMV-seropositive and one HCMV-seronegative. The study's findings and limits: More than 5 donors had dominant NKG2C+ clonotypes that comprised about 1.0-7.5% of their CD8+ T cells.

TCRdb reanalyzed the 5' RACE reads, giving one entry per CDR3 protein sequence and no DNA. This repertoire includes around 380,000 distinct CDR3 sequences. The sequencing input was blood T cells: a sorted CD56 or NKG2C T cell subset, CD4+ or CD8+ T cells, or bulk PBMC T cells (not recorded which). The sequence derives from a woman aged 50 to 65 in good health.

The chain's CDR3 is CASTPLTSGGYNEQFF. This rearrangement joins TRBV5-1 to TRBJ2-1; TCRdb names TRBD2, which stays unverified in the absence of DNA. The germline V gene has CDR1 SGHRS and CDR2 YFSETQ. The CDR3 extends over 16 amino acids.